These 22 T cell receptor beta chains share one sample of origin, sequenced in a study of cytomegalovirus exposure and HLA in healthy donors. Primers: 60 Vbeta forward and 13 Jbeta reverse. The assay was immunoSEQ multiplex PCR, and TCRdb's table has in-frame clones only and misses some. Altogether 150,000 to 200,000 clones are present, roughly 8.7% being singletons, with the ten largest covering 1% to 1.5%. The sequenced sample consisted of PBMCs. The receptors originated from a woman aged 25 to 39 in good health and CMV-seropositive.

The chain couples TRBV9 to TRBJ1-2; D not certain. V lost 1 base, J lost 2 bases, and 9 bases lay in between. In germline, CDR1 is SGDLS, CDR2 YYNGEE. The CDR3 consists of 14 residues. CDR3 nucleotides: TGTGCCAGCAGCGTATCACCCGGGAACTATGGCTACACCTTC. It yields the protein CASSVSPGNYGYTF.

The rearrangement uses TRBV21-1 and TRBJ2-1; the D segment call TRBD2 is taken from the table without a DNA check. TRBV21-1 is marked as a pseudogene. The length of the CDR3 is 15 residues. CDR3 nucleotide sequence: TGTGCCAGCAGAGCGGGAACTCTTTCCTACAATGAGCAGTTCTTC. As protein: CASRAGTLSYNEQFF.

This clone was observed a few times. The chain uses TRBV13 and TRBJ2-1, with D uncertain. With 0 bases removed from V and 0 bases from J, the gap between germline ends came to 9 bases. Germline CDR1 is PRHDT and CDR2 is FYEKMQ (reference sequence). CDR3 size: 16 residues. The CDR3 bases are TGTGCCAGCAGCTTAGGTCTGCAGTACTCCTACAATGAGCAGTTCTTC. The encoded protein is CASSLGLQYSYNEQFF.

The genes are TRBV5-1 and TRBJ2-3; TRBD2 aligns across 9 bases. V gave up 0 bases and J gave up 4 bases; unmatched junction bases: 6. CDR1 and CDR2 (germline): SGHRS, YFSETQ. The CDR3 contains 16 residues. The DNA for the CDR3 is TGCGCCAGCAGCTTGGGTGCGGGAGGGGGAGCAGATACGCAGTATTTT. Its translation: CASSLGAGGGADTQYF.

There are a few counts of this clone. This sequence joins TRBV29-1 and TRBJ2-7; D call uncertain. V was trimmed by 4 bases and J by 2 bases, leaving 9 bases between them. This CDR3 has 12 residues. CDR1 and CDR2 from the germline V gene are SQVTM and ANQGSEA. CDR3 sequence (DNA): TGCAGCGTTGGATCAGGAACCTACGAGCAGTACTTC. Its translation is CSVGSGTYEQYF.

This clone turned up a few times. This rearrangement joins TRBV9 to TRBJ2-1, with 13 bases aligning to TRBD2. With 3 bases clipped from V and 9 bases from J, the junction kept 12 bases outside the gene matches. CDR1 is SGDLS and CDR2 is YYNGEE in the germline V gene. This CDR3 spans 17 amino acids. CDR3 in amino acids: CASSAFPTSGRGPEQFF. Written as DNA, the CDR3 is TGTGCCAGCAGCGCCTTCCCCACTAGCGGGAGGGGACCTGAGCAGTTCTTC.

This clone was counted a few times. The chain is built from TRBV15 and TRBJ2-7; the match to TRBD1 covers 8 bases. Germline lookup yields CDR1 LNHNV and CDR2 YYDKDF (reference sequence). This CDR3 has 15 residues. V shed 5 bases, J shed 0 bases, and the junction held 6 bases outside the gene matches. CDR3 amino acids: CATSGYTGGSYEQYF. CDR3 DNA sequence: TGTGCCACCAGCGGGTATACAGGGGGCTCCTACGAGCAGTACTTC.

The rearrangement links TRBV6-1 to TRBJ2-5, with 12 bases aligning to TRBD2. The CDR3 covers 17 residues. Trimming removed 0 bases from V and 5 bases from J; junction bases left unmatched: 7. CDR1 is MNHNS, CDR2 SASEGT, per germline. The CDR3 region is CASSEASSGRAWETQYF. CDR3 nucleotides: TGTGCCAGCAGTGAAGCGTCTAGCGGGAGGGCCTGGGAGACCCAGTACTTC.

The V gene is TRBV11-2, the J gene TRBJ2-7; 10 nucleotides match TRBD2. Germline trimming cut 1 base from V and 2 bases from J; bases unmatched to any gene: 8. CDR3 length: 17 amino acids. CDR1 SGHAT and CDR2 FQNNGV come from the germline V gene. CDR3 DNA sequence: TGTGCCAGCAGCTTAGCACTAACTAGCGGGACAACCTACGAGCAGTACTTC. This gives the protein CASSLALTSGTTYEQYF.

The J gene is TRBJ2-5, the V gene TRBV5-1, with a possible D match to TRBD2 (6 bases). The J call is doubtful: the DNA matches TRBJ2-7 better. The CDR3 has 16 residues. CDR1 and CDR2 from the germline V gene are SGHRS and YFSETQ. The CDR3 region is CASSLTPGGWVYEQYF. CDR3 nucleotide sequence: TGCGCCAGCAGTTTAACCCCCGGAGGGTGGGTCTACGAGCAGTACTTC.

This clone was counted a few times. The gene calls are TRBV23-1 and TRBJ1-5; 7 nucleotides agree with TRBD1. TRBV23-1 is labeled an ORF, and its function is uncertain. V gave up 2 bases and J gave up 6 bases; unmatched junction bases: 10. This CDR3 has 16 amino acids. Here the CDR3 DNA reads TGCGCCAGCAGTCAACCCGACAGGGCCGGGCCTCAGCCCCAGCATTTT. This translates into CASSQPDRAGPQPQHF.

The rearrangement links TRBV5-1 to TRBJ1-1, with D possibly TRBD1 on 6 matching bases. The CDR3 runs to 13 residues. The V gene lost 7 bases and the J gene lost 1 base, with 11 bases spanning the gap. Per germline, CDR1 SGHRS and CDR2 YFSETQ. The CDR3 coding sequence is TGCGCCAGCGACGGGGGGCCGAACACTGAAGCTTTCTTT. This translates into CASDGGPNTEAFF. The full variable domain, in which reference TRBV5-1 and TRBJ1-1 provide the parts outside the CDR3, is KAGVTQTPRYLIKTRGQQVTLSCSPISGHRSVSWYQQTPGQGLQFLFEYFSETQRNKGNFPGRFSGRQFSNSRSEMNVSTLELGDSALYLCASDGGPNTEAFFGQGTRLTVV.

This chain connects TRBV7-8 to TRBJ1-5, with 7 bases aligning to TRBD1. The CDR3 spans 17 residues. After removal of 5 bases from V and 0 bases from J, the junction contained 10 bases not matched to a gene. CDR1 is SGHVS and CDR2 is FQNEAQ in the germline V gene. CDR3 DNA: TGTGCCAGCAGCCCTAACAGGGGACCGTATAGCAATCAGCCCCAGCATTTT. Encoded protein: CASSPNRGPYSNQPQHF.

The chain is built from TRBV28 and TRBJ1-4, with D possibly being TRBD1 (6 bases). Germline CDR1 and CDR2: MDHEN and SYDVKM. The CDR3 consists of 17 residues. V was clipped by 2 bases and J by 5 bases, with 18 bases between them. The CDR3 spells CASSLGQGIGGNEKLFF. CDR3 nucleotides: TGTGCCAGCAGTTTAGGGCAGGGGATAGGGGGAAATGAAAAACTGTTTTTT.

The CDR3 DNA reads TGTGCCAGCAGCTTCGGAGGGACAGGGAAAGAGACCCAGTACTTC. This encodes CASSFGGTGKETQYF. This chain joins TRBV11-2 and TRBJ2-5; 9 positions agree with TRBD1. Trimming took 3 bases from V and 3 from J; bases not matched to a gene: 5. Germline CDR1 SGHAT, CDR2 FQNNGV. This CDR3 is built from 15 residues.

The genes are TRBV2 and TRBJ2-4; 8 positions match TRBD2. Germline V gives CDR1 SNHLY, CDR2 FYNNEI. Trimming cost V 6 bases and J 8 bases; bases outside gene matches: 6. This CDR3 spans 13 amino acids. CDR3 coding DNA: TGTGCCAGCAGGGGCCTCGGGGGGGACATTCAGTACTTC. Protein: CASRGLGGDIQYF.

In DNA form, the CDR3 reads TGTGCCAGCAGTTGGGACAGGAACACTGAAGCTTTCTTT. Protein sequence: CASSWDRNTEAFF. The chain joins TRBV5-8 to TRBJ1-1; 7 bases fit TRBD1. The CDR3 consists of 13 residues. The germline CDR1 and CDR2 sequences are SGHTS and YDEGEE. V lost 5 bases, J lost 1 base, and 2 bases stayed unmatched. The complete variable domain, with remaining parts taken from reference TRBV5-8 and TRBJ1-1, reads EAGVTQSPTHLIKTRGQQATLRCSPISGHTSVYWYQQALGLGLQFLLWYDEGEERNRGNFPPRFSGRQFPNYSSELNVNALELEDSALYLCASSWDRNTEAFFGQGTRLTVV.

This clone was picked up a small number of times. The gene calls are TRBV5-1 and TRBJ2-5, with D perhaps TRBD1 (6 bases). The CDR3 spans 13 residues. Germline CDR1 SGHRS, CDR2 YFSETQ. Trimming took 1 base from V and 8 from J, leaving 12 bases between them. CDR3 loop: CASSLIGGATQYF. The CDR3 bases are TGCGCCAGCAGCTTGATAGGGGGAGCTACCCAGTACTTC.

Points on this clone: The same CDR3 is also encoded by other DNA sequences in this sample. The CDR3 DNA reads TGCGCCAGCAGCTTAGACAGGCGCGAGACCCAGTACTTC. Its protein product is CASSLDRRETQYF. This chain connects TRBV5-1 to TRBJ2-5; a possible D gene is TRBD1 (6 bases). The germline V gene has CDR1 SGHRS and CDR2 YFSETQ. The CDR3 spans 13 residues. The germline V and J ends were trimmed by 2 bases and 5 bases, with 10 bases remaining between them.

The V gene is TRBV7-9, the J gene TRBJ2-7, with TRBD1 as a possible D gene (5 bases). The CDR3 sequence is 15 residues long. In germline, CDR1 is SEHNR, CDR2 FQNEAQ (reference sequence). V was cut by 5 bases and J by 1 base, with 15 bases left in between. The CDR3 bases are TGTGCCAGCAGCCTCCAATACAGGAATTCCTACGAGCAGTACTTC. It yields the protein CASSLQYRNSYEQYF.

The chain joins TRBV7-3 to TRBJ2-5; 12 bases match TRBD2. With 2 bases clipped from V and 0 bases from J, the junction kept 4 bases outside the gene matches. In germline, CDR1 is SGHTA, CDR2 FQGTGA. The CDR3 length is 17 residues. CDR3 in amino acids: CASSLGRLAGDQETQYF. As DNA, the CDR3 is TGTGCCAGCAGCTTAGGTCGACTAGCGGGAGACCAAGAGACCCAGTACTTC.

The V gene is TRBV29-1, the J gene TRBJ2-1, with 8 nucleotides matching TRBD1. Germline V gives CDR1 SQVTM, CDR2 ANQGSEA. The ends lost 4 bases at V and 4 bases at J; junction bases unmatched: 9. The CDR3 has 15 amino acids. This chain's CDR3 is CSVGQGASRYNEQFF. The DNA of the CDR3 is TGCAGCGTTGGGCAGGGGGCGTCTCGGTACAATGAGCAGTTCTTC.